This paragraph covers one T cell receptor beta chain sequence. Its specificity is not known. This specimen belongs to a study of CD8+ T cells in alopecia areata. The CDR3 is 16 amino acids. CDR1 LNHNV and CDR2 YYDKDF come from the germline V gene (reference sequence). V was pared by 0 bases and J by 6 bases, with 7 bases of the junction left unmatched. General study findings and limits: Elevated clonality characterized lesional scalp relative to normal scalp, particularly in alopecia totalis/universalis. Expanded CD8+ clones among the top 100, and scalp clonality, were significantly decreased by tofacitinib.

This sample's treatment: oral pan-JAK inhibitor, 5-10 mg twice daily. Extracted from the samples, RNA was reverse transcribed into cDNA to serve as the sequencing template. Sequencing was performed with immunoSEQ multiplex PCR; in TCRdb, only in-frame clones are kept and a portion is missing. The sample holds fewer than 250,000 clones, about 65% seen once. This rearrangement joins TRBV15 to TRBJ1-5; 8 nucleotides line up with TRBD1. The origin of this receptor is a human donor with alopecia areata. The source material was CD4+ T cells sorted from blood, sampled around week 50, from a patient treated with tofacitinib. As DNA, the CDR3 is TGTGCCACCAGCAGAGATAGAACAGGGGGAAGTCAGCCCCAGCATTTT. Its protein is CATSRDRTGGSQPQHF.